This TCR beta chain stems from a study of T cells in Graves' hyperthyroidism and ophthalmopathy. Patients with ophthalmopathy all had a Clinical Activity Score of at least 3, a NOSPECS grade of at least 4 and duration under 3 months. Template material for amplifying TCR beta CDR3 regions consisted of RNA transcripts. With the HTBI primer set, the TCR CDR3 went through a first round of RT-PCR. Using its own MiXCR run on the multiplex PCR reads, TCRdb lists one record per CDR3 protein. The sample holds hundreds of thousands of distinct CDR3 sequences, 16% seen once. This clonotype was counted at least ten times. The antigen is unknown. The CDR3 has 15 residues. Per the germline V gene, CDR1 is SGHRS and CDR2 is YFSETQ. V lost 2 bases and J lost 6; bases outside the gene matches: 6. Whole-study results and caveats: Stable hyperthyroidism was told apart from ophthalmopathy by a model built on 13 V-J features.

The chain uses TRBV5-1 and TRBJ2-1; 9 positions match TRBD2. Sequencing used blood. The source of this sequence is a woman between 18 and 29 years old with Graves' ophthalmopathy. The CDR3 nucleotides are TGCGCCAGCAGCTTCAATCTAGCGGGGTCCAATGAGCAGTTCTTC. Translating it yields CASSFNLAGSNEQFF.